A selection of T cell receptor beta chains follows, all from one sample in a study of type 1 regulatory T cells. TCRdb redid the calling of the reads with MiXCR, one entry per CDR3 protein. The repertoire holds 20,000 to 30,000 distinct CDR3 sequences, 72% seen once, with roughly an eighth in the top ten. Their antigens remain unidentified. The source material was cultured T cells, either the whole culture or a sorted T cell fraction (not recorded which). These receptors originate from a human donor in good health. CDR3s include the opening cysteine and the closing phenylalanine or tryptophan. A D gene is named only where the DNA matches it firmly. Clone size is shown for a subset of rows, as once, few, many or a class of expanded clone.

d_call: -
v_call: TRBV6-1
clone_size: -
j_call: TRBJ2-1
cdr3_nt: TGTGCCAGCAGTGCCCGCCCTCCCCCAGAGCAGTTCTTC
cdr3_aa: CASSARPPPEQFF

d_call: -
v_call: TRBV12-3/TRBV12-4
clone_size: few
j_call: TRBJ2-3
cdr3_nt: TGTGCCAGCAGTTACACAGATACGCAGTATTTT
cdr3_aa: CASSYTDTQYF

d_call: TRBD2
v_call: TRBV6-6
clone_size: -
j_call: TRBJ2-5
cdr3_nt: TGTGCCAGCAGTTACTCCTCCCGGGGGGGCCTTTTAAAGACCCAGTACTTC
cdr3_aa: CASSYSSRGGLLKTQYF

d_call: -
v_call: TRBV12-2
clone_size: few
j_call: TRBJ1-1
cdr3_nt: TGTGCAAGTACCCAGACCGGGTTGGAAGCTTTCTTT
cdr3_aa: CASTQTGLEAFF

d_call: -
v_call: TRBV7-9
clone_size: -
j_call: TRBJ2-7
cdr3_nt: TGTGCCAGCGGTGGCCGATCCTACGAGCAGTACTTC
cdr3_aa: CASGGRSYEQYF

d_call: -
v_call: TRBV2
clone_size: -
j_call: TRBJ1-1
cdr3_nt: TGTGCCAGCAGTGAGCTGGGGGCAGGGAACACTGAAGCTTTCTTT
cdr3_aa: CASSELGAGNTEAFF

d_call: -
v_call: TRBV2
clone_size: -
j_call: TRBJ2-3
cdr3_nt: TGTGCCAGCAGTGATAGACGTCACACAGATACGCAGTATTTT
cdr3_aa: CASSDRRHTDTQYF

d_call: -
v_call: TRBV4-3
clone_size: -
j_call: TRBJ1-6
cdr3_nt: TGCGCCAGCAGCCAAGCCGGGACACCAAATTCACCCCTCCACTTT
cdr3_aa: CASSQAGTPNSPLHF

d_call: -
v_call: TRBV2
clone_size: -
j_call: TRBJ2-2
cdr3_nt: TGTGCCAGCAGTGTAATGTGGACCGGGGAGCTGTTTTTT
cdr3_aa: CASSVMWTGELFF

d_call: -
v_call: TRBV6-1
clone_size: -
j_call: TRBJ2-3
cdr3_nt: TGTGCCAGCAGTGAAGAGGCAGCTTTATCAGATACGCAGTATTTT
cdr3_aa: CASSEEAALSDTQYF

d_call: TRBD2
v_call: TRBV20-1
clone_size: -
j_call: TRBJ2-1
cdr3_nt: TGCAGTGCTTCCTCTAGCGGGGGGCTCAATGAGCAGTTCTTC
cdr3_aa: CSASSSGGLNEQFF